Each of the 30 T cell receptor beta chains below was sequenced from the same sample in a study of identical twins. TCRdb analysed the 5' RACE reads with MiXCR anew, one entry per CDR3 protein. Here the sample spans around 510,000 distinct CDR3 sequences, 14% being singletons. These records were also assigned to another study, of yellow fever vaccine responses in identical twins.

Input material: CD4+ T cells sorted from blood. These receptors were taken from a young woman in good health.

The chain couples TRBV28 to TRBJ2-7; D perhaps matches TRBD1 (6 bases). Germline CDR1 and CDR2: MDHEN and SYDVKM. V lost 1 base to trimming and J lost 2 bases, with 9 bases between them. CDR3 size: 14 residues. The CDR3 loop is CASSLLDSPYEQYF. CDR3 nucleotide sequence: TGTGCCAGCAGTTTATTGGACAGTCCCTACGAGCAGTACTTC.

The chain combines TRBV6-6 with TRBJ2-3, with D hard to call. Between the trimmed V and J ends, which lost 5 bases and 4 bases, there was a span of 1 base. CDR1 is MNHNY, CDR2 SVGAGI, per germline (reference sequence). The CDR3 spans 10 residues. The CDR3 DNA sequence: TGTGCCAGCAGTCCAGATACGCAGTATTTT. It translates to CASSPDTQYF.

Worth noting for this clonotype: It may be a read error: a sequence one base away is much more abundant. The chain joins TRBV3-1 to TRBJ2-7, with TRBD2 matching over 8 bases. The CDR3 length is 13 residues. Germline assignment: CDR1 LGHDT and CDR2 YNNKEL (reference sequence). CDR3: CASNLAGTYEHYF. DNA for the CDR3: TGTGCCAGCAACCTAGCGGGTACCTACGAGCACTACTTC.

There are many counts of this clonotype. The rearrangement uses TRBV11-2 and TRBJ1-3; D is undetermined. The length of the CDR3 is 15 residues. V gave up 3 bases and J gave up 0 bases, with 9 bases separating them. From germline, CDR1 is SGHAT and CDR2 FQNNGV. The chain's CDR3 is CASSFQLLSGNTIYF. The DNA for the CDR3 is TGTGCCAGCAGCTTTCAGTTGCTCTCTGGAAACACCATATATTTT.

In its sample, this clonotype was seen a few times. DNA of the CDR3: TGTGCCAGCAGCCGCCTCGCGGGAGCATTGGAGACCCAGTACTTC. Translated: CASSRLAGALETQYF. The gene calls are TRBV6-1 and TRBJ2-5; 7 bases are shared with TRBD2. The CDR3 contains 15 residues. The trim removed 6 bases at V and 5 bases at J, leaving 12 bases unmatched. Germline V gives CDR1 MNHNS, CDR2 SASEGT.

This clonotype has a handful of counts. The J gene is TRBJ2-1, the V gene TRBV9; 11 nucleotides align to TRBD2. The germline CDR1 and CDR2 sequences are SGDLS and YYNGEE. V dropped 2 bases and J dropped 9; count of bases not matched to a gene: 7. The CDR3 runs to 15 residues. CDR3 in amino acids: CASSVDSGGAGEQFF. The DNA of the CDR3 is TGTGCCAGCAGCGTCGATAGCGGGGGGGCCGGTGAGCAGTTCTTC.

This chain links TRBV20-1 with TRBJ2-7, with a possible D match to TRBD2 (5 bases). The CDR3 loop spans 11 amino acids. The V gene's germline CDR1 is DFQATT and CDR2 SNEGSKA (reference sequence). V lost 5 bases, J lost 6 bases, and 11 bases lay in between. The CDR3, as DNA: TGCAGTGCTCCTCTCGGGGTCGAGCAGTACTTC. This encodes CSAPLGVEQYF.

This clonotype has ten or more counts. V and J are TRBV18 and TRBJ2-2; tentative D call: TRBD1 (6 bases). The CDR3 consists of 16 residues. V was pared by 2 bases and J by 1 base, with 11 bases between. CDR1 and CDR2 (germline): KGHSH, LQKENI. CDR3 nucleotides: TGTGCCAGCTCACCAAAGACGACAGGGAACACCGGGGAGCTGTTTTTT. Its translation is CASSPKTTGNTGELFF.

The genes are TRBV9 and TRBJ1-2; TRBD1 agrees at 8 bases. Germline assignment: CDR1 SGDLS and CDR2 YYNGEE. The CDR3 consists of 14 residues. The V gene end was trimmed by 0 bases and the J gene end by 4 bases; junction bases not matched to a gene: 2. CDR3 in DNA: TGTGCCAGCAGCGTAGGACAGGGGACCTATGGCTACACCTTC. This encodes CASSVGQGTYGYTF.

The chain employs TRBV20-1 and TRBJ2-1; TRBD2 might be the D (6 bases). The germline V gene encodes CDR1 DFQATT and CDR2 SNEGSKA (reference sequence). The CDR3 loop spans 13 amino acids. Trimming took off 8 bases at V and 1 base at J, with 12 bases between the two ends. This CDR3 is CSLREDSYNEQFF. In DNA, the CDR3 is TGCAGTTTAAGGGAGGATTCCTACAATGAGCAGTTCTTC.

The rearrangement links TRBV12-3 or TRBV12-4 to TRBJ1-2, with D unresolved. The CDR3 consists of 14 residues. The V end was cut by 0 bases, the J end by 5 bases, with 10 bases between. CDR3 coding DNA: TGTGCCAGCAGTTTAGCGTCAGTGGGGTATGGCTACACCTTC. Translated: CASSLASVGYGYTF.

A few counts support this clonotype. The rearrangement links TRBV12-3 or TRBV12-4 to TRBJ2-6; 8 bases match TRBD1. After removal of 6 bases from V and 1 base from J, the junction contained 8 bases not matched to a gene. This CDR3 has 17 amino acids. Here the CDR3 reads CASSPGQGISGANVLTF. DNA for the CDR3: TGTGCCAGCAGCCCTGGACAGGGAATATCTGGGGCCAACGTCCTGACTTTC.

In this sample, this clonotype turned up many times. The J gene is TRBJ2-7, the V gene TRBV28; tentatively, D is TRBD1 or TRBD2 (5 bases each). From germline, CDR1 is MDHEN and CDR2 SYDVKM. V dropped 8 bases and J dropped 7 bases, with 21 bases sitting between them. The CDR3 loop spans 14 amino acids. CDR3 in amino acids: CASGAAGIPWEQYF. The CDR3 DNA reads TGTGCCAGCGGGGCGGCGGGCATCCCGTGGGAGCAGTACTTC.

Written as DNA, the CDR3 is TGTGCCAGCAGCGGGACAGACAAAGAGACCCAGTACTTC. Translation gives CASSGTDKETQYF. This chain uses TRBV9 with TRBJ2-5; tentatively, D is TRBD1 (6 bases). This CDR3 contains 13 residues. V was pared by 3 bases and J by 3 bases, with 9 bases between. The germline V gene encodes CDR1 SGDLS and CDR2 YYNGEE.

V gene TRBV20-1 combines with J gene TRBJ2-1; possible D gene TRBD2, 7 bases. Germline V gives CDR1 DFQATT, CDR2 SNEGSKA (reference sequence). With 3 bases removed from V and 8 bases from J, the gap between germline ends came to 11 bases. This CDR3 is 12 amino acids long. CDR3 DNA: TGCAGTGCTAGTCGGGGGGCACATGAGCAGTTCTTC. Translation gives CSASRGAHEQFF.

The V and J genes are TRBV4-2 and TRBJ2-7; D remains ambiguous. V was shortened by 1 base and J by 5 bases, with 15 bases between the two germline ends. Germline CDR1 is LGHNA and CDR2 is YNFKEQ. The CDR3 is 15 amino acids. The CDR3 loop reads CASSQGLAVDHEQYF. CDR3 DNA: TGTGCCAGCAGCCAAGGGCTCGCGGTGGATCACGAGCAGTACTTC.

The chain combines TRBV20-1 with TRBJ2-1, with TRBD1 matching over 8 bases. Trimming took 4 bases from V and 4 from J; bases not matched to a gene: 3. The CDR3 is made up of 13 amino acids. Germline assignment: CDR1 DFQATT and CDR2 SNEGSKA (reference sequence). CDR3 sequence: CSANTGGYNEQFF. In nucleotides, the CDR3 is TGCAGTGCTAACACAGGGGGTTACAATGAGCAGTTCTTC.

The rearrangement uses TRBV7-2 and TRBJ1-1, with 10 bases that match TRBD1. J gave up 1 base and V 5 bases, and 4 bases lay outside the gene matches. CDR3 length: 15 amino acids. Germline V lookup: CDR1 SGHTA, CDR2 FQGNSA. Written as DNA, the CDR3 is TGTGCCAGCAGCCCCCGGACAGGGGGGAACACTGAAGCTTTCTTT. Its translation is CASSPRTGGNTEAFF.

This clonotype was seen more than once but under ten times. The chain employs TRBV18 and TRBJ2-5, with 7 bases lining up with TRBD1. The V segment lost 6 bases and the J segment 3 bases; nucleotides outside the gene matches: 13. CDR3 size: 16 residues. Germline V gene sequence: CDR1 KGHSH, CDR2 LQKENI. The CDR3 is CASSLRQGLAEETQYF. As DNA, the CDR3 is TGTGCCAGCTCGCTACGACAGGGATTGGCAGAAGAGACCCAGTACTTC.

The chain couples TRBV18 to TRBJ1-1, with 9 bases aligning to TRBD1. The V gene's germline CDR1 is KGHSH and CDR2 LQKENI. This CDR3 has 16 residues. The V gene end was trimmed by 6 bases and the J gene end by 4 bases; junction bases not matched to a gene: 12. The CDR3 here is CASSPPGQGVITEAFF. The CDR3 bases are TGTGCCAGCTCTCCGCCGGGACAGGGCGTTATCACTGAAGCTTTCTTT.

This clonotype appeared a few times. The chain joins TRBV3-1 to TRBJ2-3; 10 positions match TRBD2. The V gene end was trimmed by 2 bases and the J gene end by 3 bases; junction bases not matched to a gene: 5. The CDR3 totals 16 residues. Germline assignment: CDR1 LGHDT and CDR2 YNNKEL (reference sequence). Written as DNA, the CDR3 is TGTGCCAGCAGCCAACTTGCTAGCGGGGGTACAGATACGCAGTATTTT. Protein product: CASSQLASGGTDTQYF.

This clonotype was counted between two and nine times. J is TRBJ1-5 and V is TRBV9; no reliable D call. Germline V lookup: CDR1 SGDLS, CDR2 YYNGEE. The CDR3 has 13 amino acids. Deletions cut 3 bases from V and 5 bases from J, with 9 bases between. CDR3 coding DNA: TGTGCCAGCAGCGCCCGAATGGATCAGCCCCAGCATTTT. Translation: CASSARMDQPQHF.

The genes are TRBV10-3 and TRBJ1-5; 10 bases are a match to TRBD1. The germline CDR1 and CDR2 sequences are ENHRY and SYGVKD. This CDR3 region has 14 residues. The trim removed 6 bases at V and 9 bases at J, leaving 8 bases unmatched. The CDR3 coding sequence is TGTGCCATCAGAGCCGGACAGGGGGGAGGGCCCCAGCATTTT. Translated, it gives CAIRAGQGGGPQHF.

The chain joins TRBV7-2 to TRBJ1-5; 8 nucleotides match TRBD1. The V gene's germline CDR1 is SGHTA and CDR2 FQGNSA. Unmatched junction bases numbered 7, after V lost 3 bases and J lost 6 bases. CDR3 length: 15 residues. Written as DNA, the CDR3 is TGTGCCAGCAGCTTCAGACAGGGGTCGGGTCAGCCCCAGCATTTT. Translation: CASSFRQGSGQPQHF.

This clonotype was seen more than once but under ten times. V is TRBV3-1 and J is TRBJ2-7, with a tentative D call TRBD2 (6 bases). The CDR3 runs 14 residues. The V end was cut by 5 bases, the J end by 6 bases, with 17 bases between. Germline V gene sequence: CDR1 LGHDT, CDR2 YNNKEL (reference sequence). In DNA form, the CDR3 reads TGTGCCAGCAGCTCCCTCAGGGCGCGGGGCGAGCAGTACTTC. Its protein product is CASSSLRARGEQYF.

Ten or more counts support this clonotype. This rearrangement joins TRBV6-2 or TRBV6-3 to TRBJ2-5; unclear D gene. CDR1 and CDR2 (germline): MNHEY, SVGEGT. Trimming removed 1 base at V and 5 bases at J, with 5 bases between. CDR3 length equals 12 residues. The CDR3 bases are TGTGCCAGCAGTTACTTTGAGGAGACCCAGTACTTC. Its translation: CASSYFEETQYF.

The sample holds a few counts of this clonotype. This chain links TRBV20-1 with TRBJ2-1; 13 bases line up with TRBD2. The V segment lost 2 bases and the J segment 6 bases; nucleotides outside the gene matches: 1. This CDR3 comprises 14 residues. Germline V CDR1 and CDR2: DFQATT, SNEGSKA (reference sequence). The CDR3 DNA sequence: TGCAGTGCTAGAAGACTAGCGGGAGGCAATGAGCAGTTCTTC. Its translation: CSARRLAGGNEQFF.

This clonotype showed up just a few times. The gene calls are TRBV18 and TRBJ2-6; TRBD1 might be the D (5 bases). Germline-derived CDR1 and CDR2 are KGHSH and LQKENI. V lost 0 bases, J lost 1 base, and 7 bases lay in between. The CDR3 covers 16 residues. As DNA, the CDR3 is TGTGCCAGCTCACCACCGTCAGGGTCTGGGGCCAACGTCCTGACTTTC. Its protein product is CASSPPSGSGANVLTF.

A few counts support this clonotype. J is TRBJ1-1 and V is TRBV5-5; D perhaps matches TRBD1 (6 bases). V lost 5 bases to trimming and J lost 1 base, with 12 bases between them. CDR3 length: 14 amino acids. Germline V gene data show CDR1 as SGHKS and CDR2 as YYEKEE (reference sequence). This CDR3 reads CASSPGGANTEAFF. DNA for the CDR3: TGTGCCAGCAGTCCCGGGGGGGCGAACACTGAAGCTTTCTTT.

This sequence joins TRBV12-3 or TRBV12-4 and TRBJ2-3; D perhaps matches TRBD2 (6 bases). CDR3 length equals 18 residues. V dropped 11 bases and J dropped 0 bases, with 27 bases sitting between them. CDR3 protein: CAFSLAVSGVTSTDTQYF. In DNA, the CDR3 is TGTGCCTTCAGTTTAGCGGTTAGCGGAGTTACTAGCACAGATACGCAGTATTTT.